This T cell receptor (beta chain) is drawn from a study of molecular identifiers for immune sequencing clone quantification. General study findings and limits: Under 1% of molecules in naive cells, but over 97% of effector molecules, belonged to clones above 20 RNA copies.

Each CDR3 protein is one row after TCRdb ran MiXCR on the PCR reads. This sample has hundreds of thousands of distinct CDR3 sequences, with 24% found just once. In this sample, this clonotype turned up many times. The antigen remains unidentified. The V end was cut by 0 bases, the J end by 6 bases, with 2 bases between. The CDR3 is 12 amino acids. Germline V lookup: CDR1 MGHRA, CDR2 YSYEKL. The receptor comes from a human donor in good health. Some libraries in this study had Jurkat cell RNA spiked in. The V gene is TRBV4-1, the J gene TRBJ2-2; D unresolved. Input material: naive CD8+ T cells from blood, with Jurkat cell RNA spiked in. The subset denotes: FACS-sorted CD8+CD4-CCR7+CD45RA+ naive T cells. For the CDR3, the DNA is TGCGCCAGCAGCCAAGAGCCCGGGGAGCTGTTTTTT. Its protein product is CASSQEPGELFF.